This TCR beta chain was identified during a study of post-analysis software for immune sequencing data. Study-level findings and limits: A few TRBV segments occurring more often in patients than controls included TRBV5-6, TRBV5-1 and TRBV20-1.

The CDR3 runs to 14 residues. Trimming pared 5 bases from V and 7 bases from J, leaving 12 bases between. The germline V gene encodes CDR1 SEHNR and CDR2 FQNEAQ (reference sequence). This clonotype appeared once. The antigen is not known. cDNA libraries of TCR beta carried unique molecular identifiers. Researchers reported 400,000 to 600,000 cDNA molecules coming from about 1 to 10 million T cells. From the PCR reads, TCRdb called clonotypes with MiXCR, one entry per CDR3 protein. The sample contains 350,000 to 450,000 distinct CDR3 sequences, 30% to 40% of which appear only once. The TCR comes from a girl aged 2 to 9 with multiple sclerosis. The source material was blood. The chain carries TRBV7-9 and TRBJ1-6; D remains unclear. This chain's CDR3 is CASSPSQRNSPLHF. The CDR3 DNA reads as TGTGCCAGCAGCCCCTCACAGAGAAATTCACCCCTCCACTTT.